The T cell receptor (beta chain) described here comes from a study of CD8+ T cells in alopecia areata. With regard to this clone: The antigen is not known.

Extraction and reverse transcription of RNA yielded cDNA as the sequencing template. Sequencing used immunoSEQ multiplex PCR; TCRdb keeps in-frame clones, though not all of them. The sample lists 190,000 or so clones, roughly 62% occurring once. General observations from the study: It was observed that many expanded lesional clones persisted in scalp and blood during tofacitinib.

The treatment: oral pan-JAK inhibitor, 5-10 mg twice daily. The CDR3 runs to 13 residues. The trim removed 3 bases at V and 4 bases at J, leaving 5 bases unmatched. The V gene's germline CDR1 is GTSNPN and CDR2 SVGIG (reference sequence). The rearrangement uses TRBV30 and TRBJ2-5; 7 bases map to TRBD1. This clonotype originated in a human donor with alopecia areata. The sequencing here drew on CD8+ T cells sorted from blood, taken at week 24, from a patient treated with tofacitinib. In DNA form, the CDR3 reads TGTGCCTGGAGGAACAGGGGCCTAGAGACCCAGTACTTC. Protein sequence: CAWRNRGLETQYF.